The 19 T cell receptor beta chains below all came from one sample that was sequenced in a study of regulatory T cells in long-lasting Graves disease. Time point indicated: newly diagnosed GD, antithyroid drugs for less than 3 months. With RNA extracted from PBMCs as input, the TCR library was made. Relying on iRepertoire HTBI primers and Arm-PCR of CDR3 regions, the team built TCR beta libraries. TCRdb ran MiXCR on the multiplex PCR reads and lists one entry per CDR3 protein. Among 400,000 to 550,000 distinct CDR3 sequences listed, 15% were seen once. This sample also belongs to another study, concerning T cells in Graves' hyperthyroidism and ophthalmopathy.

This specimen was peripheral blood mononuclear cells (PBMCs), taken at new diagnosis, from a patient treated with antithyroid drugs. The receptors here all came from a woman between 25 and 40 years old with Graves disease.

This clonotype was recorded at least ten times. The CDR3 DNA is TGTGCCAGCACCTCATTGACTAGCGGGAACATCAATGAGCAGTTCTTC. It translates to CASTSLTSGNINEQFF. The chain couples TRBV11-2 to TRBJ2-1; 11 bases map to TRBD2. The germline CDR1 and CDR2 sequences are SGHAT and FQNNGV. The ends lost 7 bases at V and 6 bases at J; junction bases unmatched: 11. CDR3 length: 16 residues.

The chain uses TRBV4-1 and TRBJ1-2; D perhaps matches TRBD1 (6 bases). Trimming took off 3 bases at V and 8 bases at J, with 22 bases between the two ends. There are 16 residues in the CDR3. Germline CDR1 is MGHRA and CDR2 is YSYEKL. The CDR3 DNA reads as TGCGCCAGCAGCCAGGGGGCCGCGGGGGGCGCCGGGGGCTACACCTTC. Translation gives CASSQGAAGGAGGYTF.

As to this clonotype: A far larger clone is only one base removed, so a read error is likely. This chain uses TRBV27 with TRBJ2-1, with D tentatively TRBD1 (8 bases). CDR1 and CDR2 (germline): MNHEY, SMNVEV (reference sequence). Trimming shortened V by 4 bases and J by 13 bases, and 26 bases separated the two germline ends. This CDR3 contains 16 residues. The CDR3 sequence is CASSYPPGQGGETQFF. In DNA form, the CDR3 reads TGTGCCAGCAGTTACCCCCCCGGACAGGGAGGGGAGACCCAGTTCTTC.

This clonotype was seen many times. The V gene is TRBV5-1, the J gene TRBJ2-1; TRBD2 agrees at 10 bases. This CDR3 is 16 amino acids long. J gave up 5 bases and V 0 bases, and 5 bases lay outside the gene matches. Per germline, CDR1 SGHRS and CDR2 YFSETQ. CDR3 region: CASSLGTSGADNEQFF. In DNA, the CDR3 is TGCGCCAGCAGCTTGGGGACTAGCGGAGCGGACAATGAGCAGTTCTTC. The full variable domain, rest sourced from reference TRBV5-1 and TRBJ2-1, is KAGVTQTPRYLIKTRGQQVTLSCSPISGHRSVSWYQQTPGQGLQFLFEYFSETQRNKGNFPGRFSGRQFSNSRSEMNVSTLELGDSALYLCASSLGTSGADNEQFFGPGTRLTVL.

The chain is built from TRBV6-2 or TRBV6-3 and TRBJ2-7; unclear D gene. The CDR3 totals 15 residues. Germline values: CDR1 MNHEY, CDR2 SVGEGT. Trimming shortened V by 5 bases and J by 3 bases, and 17 bases separated the two germline ends. The CDR3 coding sequence is TGTGCCAGCAGTGAACGGACCTCCCAAATCTACGAGCAGTACTTC. It translates to CASSERTSQIYEQYF.

This clonotype was seen a few times. Because it lacks the conserved phenylalanine or tryptophan at the end, this CDR3 is likely a read error. The chain employs TRBV5-1 and TRBJ2-7; 7 bases align to TRBD1. Germline V gene data show CDR1 as SGHRS and CDR2 as YFSETQ. The V and J ends lost 0 bases and 2 bases, in that order; junction bases with no gene match: 5. The CDR3 is 15 residues long. In DNA form, the CDR3 reads TGCGCCAGCAGCTTGGGACAGGGCCCCACCTACGAGCAGTACCTC. This translates into CASSLGQGPTYEQYL.

This clonotype occurred many times. V usage is TRBV25-1 and J usage is TRBJ2-1; TRBD1 aligns across 7 bases. The CDR3 consists of 15 residues. V gave up 7 bases and J gave up 3 bases; unmatched junction bases: 9. Germline values: CDR1 MGHDK, CDR2 SYGVNS. CDR3 sequence reads: CASKPTGLIYNEQFF. The CDR3 DNA follows: TGTGCCAGCAAACCGACAGGGTTGATCTACAATGAGCAGTTCTTC.

This clonotype has just one count. This chain connects TRBV9 to TRBJ2-1; 7 bases are a match to TRBD2. CDR3 length: 16 residues. Per the germline V gene, CDR1 is SGDLS and CDR2 is YYNGEE. The V gene end was trimmed by 3 bases and the J gene end by 0 bases; junction bases not matched to a gene: 6. The CDR3 DNA is TGTGCCAGCAGCGGCATTCGCGGGAGCTCCTACAATGAGCAGTTCTTC. Its protein product is CASSGIRGSSYNEQFF. Based on the CDR3 plus reference TRBV9 and TRBJ2-1, the full variable domain is DSGVTQTPKHLITATGQRVTLRCSPRSGDLSVYWYQQSLDQGLQFLIQYYNGEERAKGNILERFSAQQFPDLHSELNLSSLELGDSALYFCASSGIRGSSYNEQFFGPGTRLTVL.

Concerning this clonotype itself: Only one base separates this from a far larger clonotype, so it likely reflects a read error. The gene calls are TRBV4-1 and TRBJ2-3; TRBD2 matches at 7 bases. CDR3 size: 15 residues. Germline-derived CDR1 and CDR2 are MGHRA and YSYEKL. CDR3 coding DNA: TGTGCCAGCAGCCAAGGGCTAGCGGAGGCAGATATGCAGTATTTT. This codes for CASSQGLAEADMQYF.

The rearrangement links TRBV25-1 to TRBJ1-2, with 11 bases identical to TRBD1. The CDR3 spans 14 residues. V shed 6 bases, J shed 3 bases, and the junction held 3 bases outside the gene matches. The germline CDR1 and CDR2 sequences are MGHDK and SYGVNS. CDR3 nucleotide sequence: TGTGCCAGCAGCCGGGACAGGGGGTACTATGGCTACACCTTC. This codes for CASSRDRGYYGYTF.

The chain recombines TRBV4-1 with TRBJ2-7; D remains ambiguous. The CDR3 consists of 17 residues. The germline V gene has CDR1 MGHRA and CDR2 YSYEKL. Trimming shortened V by 3 bases and J by 3 bases, and 21 bases separated the two germline ends. The CDR3 DNA is TGCGCCAGCAGCCACGCCCCGATTCTAGGGCGCCTCTACGAGCAGTACTTC. Its translation is CASSHAPILGRLYEQYF.

This clonotype was counted at least ten times. V and J are TRBV6-1 and TRBJ1-5; D is ambiguous. V lost 7 bases, J lost 3 bases, and 10 bases lay in between. The CDR3 consists of 13 residues. Germline CDR1 and CDR2: MNHNS and SASEGT. CDR3 in amino acids: CASKYRDNQPQHF. DNA of the CDR3: TGTGCCAGCAAGTACAGAGACAATCAGCCCCAGCATTTT.

In this sample, this clonotype turned up a few times. The V call is TRBV9, the J call TRBJ2-5, with 10 bases identical to TRBD1. The CDR3 totals 15 residues. The J segment lost 4 bases and the V segment lost 3 bases, leaving 6 bases of the junction unmatched. Germline-derived CDR1 and CDR2 are SGDLS and YYNGEE. CDR3 sequence: CASSAGTGVIETQYF. CDR3 in DNA: TGTGCCAGCAGCGCCGGGACAGGGGTCATAGAGACCCAGTACTTC.

This clonotype was recorded a few times. This sequence joins TRBV19 and TRBJ1-3; D gene ambiguous. V was trimmed by 3 bases and J by 0 bases, leaving 9 bases between them. Germline CDR1 is LNHDA and CDR2 is SQIVND (reference sequence). The CDR3 has 15 amino acids. The CDR3 sequence: CASSITGISGNTIYF. In nucleotides, the CDR3 is TGTGCCAGTAGTATCACCGGGATCTCTGGAAACACCATATATTTT.

This clonotype has at least ten counts. This chain joins TRBV5-1 and TRBJ2-7, with a weak D call TRBD2 (6 bases). V gave up 5 bases and J gave up 1 base, with 16 bases separating them. CDR3 length equals 15 residues. CDR1 and CDR2 (germline): SGHRS, YFSETQ. The CDR3 sequence: CASRPPGLFSYEQYF. CDR3 DNA: TGCGCCAGCAGGCCTCCGGGACTCTTTTCCTACGAGCAGTACTTC. The full variable domain, in which reference TRBV5-1 and TRBJ2-7 provide the parts outside the CDR3, is KAGVTQTPRYLIKTRGQQVTLSCSPISGHRSVSWYQQTPGQGLQFLFEYFSETQRNKGNFPGRFSGRQFSNSRSEMNVSTLELGDSALYLCASRPPGLFSYEQYFGPGTRLTVT.

This clonotype appeared a few times. The chain couples TRBV6-9 to TRBJ2-5, with 7 bases matching TRBD1. Germline trimming cut 3 bases from V and 2 bases from J; bases unmatched to any gene: 6. The CDR3 runs 15 residues. Germline values: CDR1 MNHGY, CDR2 SVAAGI. This CDR3 reads CASSYATGVQETQYF. The DNA for the CDR3 is TGTGCCAGCAGTTACGCCACAGGGGTGCAAGAGACCCAGTACTTC.

Concerning this clonotype: A read error may explain this, as a much larger clone is one base away. The chain employs TRBV7-3 and TRBJ2-7; 7 bases fit TRBD1. CDR1 is SGHTA, CDR2 FQGTGA, per germline. This CDR3 contains 13 residues. The CDR3 region has the DNA TGTGCCGGCAGCCGAGAGGGGGCCAACGAGCAGTACTTC. Amino acids: CAGSREGANEQYF.

J is TRBJ2-1 and V is TRBV16; tentatively, D is TRBD1 or TRBD2 (5 bases each). The better agreement between TRBJ2-7 and the DNA end casts doubt on the J call. CDR1 and CDR2 from the germline V gene are KGHSY and FQNENV. The CDR3 length is 18 residues. The CDR3 here is CASSPPGRGMSSYNEQYF. The CDR3, as DNA: TGTGCCAGCAGCCCCCCGGGGCGAGGGATGAGCTCCTACAATGAGCAGTACTTC.

This clonotype has at least ten counts. The rearrangement uses TRBV6-5 and TRBJ2-3, with TRBD1 identical over 11 bases. The CDR3 totals 20 residues. Germline-derived CDR1 and CDR2 are MNHEY and SVGAGI. V was clipped by 2 bases and J by 2 bases; unmatched bases: 15. The CDR3 DNA is TGTGCCAGCAGTTACACTTGGACAGGGGGCGCATCCTCTAACACAGATACGCAGTATTTT. It translates to CASSYTWTGGASSNTDTQYF.